A single sample is the source of the 15 T cell receptor beta chains below, sequenced in a study of blood T cells in healthy people across ages (dated by TCRdb to the mid-2010s). The library was produced with 5' RACE. The reads were generated on an Illumina HiSeq 2500. A second roughly 6 to 11 cycle PCR used a sample-barcoded 5' primer and a J-beta primer mix. TCRdb trimmed public reads at Q25 via fastp, called clones via MiXCR and kept in-frame beta chains. CDR3 protein duplicates are merged, each entry listing the most common genes and DNA. Counted in this sample were approximately 810,000 distinct CDR3 sequences; 29% of them appeared once. The ten largest clones add up to 15% to 20% of the sample. The sample taken for sequencing was blood. The receptors were sampled from an elderly woman in good health.

The rearrangement links TRBV20-1 to TRBJ1-5, with D tentatively TRBD1 (5 bases). CDR1 is DFQATT and CDR2 is SNEGSKA in the germline V gene (reference sequence). The CDR3 is 15 residues long. Trimming cost V 0 bases and J 7 bases, with 16 bases left between them. The DNA for the CDR3 is TGCAGTGCTAGAGATAGATGGGGCGAAGGGCAGCCCCAGCATTTT. Amino acids: CSARDRWGEGQPQHF.

This clonotype showed up many times. V and J are TRBV4-1 and TRBJ1-2, with 9 bases lining up with TRBD1. This CDR3 region has 15 residues. V lost 4 bases and J lost 6; bases outside the gene matches: 9. Germline CDR1 MGHRA, CDR2 YSYEKL. The CDR3 coding sequence is TGCGCCAGCAGCCGCACAGGGGGCTGGTGGGATGGCTACACCTTC. Protein: CASSRTGGWWDGYTF.

Note on this clonotype: An end of the junction differs from the germline gene, which may be a read error. The chain joins TRBV12-3 or TRBV12-4 to TRBJ2-3; TRBD2 matches at 9 bases. The CDR3 runs 16 residues. The CDR3 nucleotides are TGTGCCAGCAGTTCCAGGACTAGCGTAGGCACAGATGCGCAGTATTTT. Amino acid sequence: CASSSRTSVGTDAQYF.

In its sample, this clonotype was seen a few times. The CDR3 here is CASSYSGKGGQPQHF. The CDR3 coding sequence is TGTGCCAGCAGTTACTCTGGGAAGGGAGGCCAGCCCCAGCATTTT. The V and J genes are TRBV6-2 or TRBV6-3 and TRBJ1-5, with no clear D. V lost 0 bases and J lost 7, with 13 bases in between. This CDR3 has 15 amino acids. CDR1 is MNHEY, CDR2 SVGEGT, per germline.

This clonotype showed up many times. The chain carries TRBV6-2 or TRBV6-3 and TRBJ1-2, with 7 bases identical to TRBD1. CDR3 length equals 17 residues. J was trimmed by 4 bases and V by 0 bases; bases with no gene match: 11. Per germline, CDR1 MNHEY and CDR2 SVGEGT. CDR3 in amino acids: CASSYSTGQVVGYGYTF. The CDR3 region has the DNA TGTGCCAGCAGTTACTCGACCGGACAGGTCGTAGGCTATGGCTACACCTTC.

This chain joins TRBV7-9 and TRBJ2-7; D may be TRBD1 or TRBD2 (5 bases each). The germline V gene encodes CDR1 SEHNR and CDR2 FQNEAQ (reference sequence). V was shortened by 5 bases and J by 2 bases, with 13 bases between the two germline ends. The CDR3 runs to 14 residues. Here the CDR3 reads CASSRGERAYEQYF. CDR3 sequence (DNA): TGTGCCAGCAGCAGAGGGGAAAGGGCCTACGAGCAGTACTTC. The full variable domain, its missing parts supplied by reference TRBV7-9 and TRBJ2-7, is DTGVSQNPRHKITKRGQNVTFRCDPISEHNRLYWYRQTLGQGPEFLTYFQNEAQLEKSRLLSDRFSAERPKGSFSTLEIQRTEQGDSAMYLCASSRGERAYEQYFGPGTRLTVT.

This clonotype has only a few counts. V and J are TRBV6-1 and TRBJ2-2; D gene unclear. Trimming removed 1 base from V and 7 bases from J, with 10 bases in between. The CDR3 totals 14 residues. CDR1 and CDR2 from the germline V gene are MNHNS and SASEGT. The CDR3 protein is CASSEGGRIGELFF. The CDR3 DNA is TGTGCCAGCAGTGAAGGGGGTCGGATCGGGGAGCTGTTTTTT.

Details on this clonotype: Given a much more abundant clone one base away, this may be a read error. V usage is TRBV6-2 or TRBV6-3 and J usage is TRBJ2-5; 7 bases line up with TRBD1. The J call may be in error: the DNA end matches TRBJ2-7 better. Germline V CDR1 and CDR2: MNHEY, SVGEGT. The CDR3 length is 13 residues. As DNA, the CDR3 is TGTACCAGCAGGGGGACAGTATTCTACGAGCAGTACTTC. Translated: CTSRGTVFYEQYF.

This clonotype was picked up many times. V usage is TRBV7-2 and J usage is TRBJ1-1, with D unclear. Between the trimmed V and J ends, which lost 2 bases and 0 bases, there was a span of 10 bases. In germline, CDR1 is SGHTA, CDR2 FQGNSA. The CDR3 covers 15 residues. The CDR3 nucleotides are TGTGCCAGCAGCTTAACCCCAGCTATGAACACTGAAGCTTTCTTT. It specifies CASSLTPAMNTEAFF. The full variable domain, completed using reference TRBV7-2 and TRBJ1-1, is GAGVSQSPSNKVTEKGKDVELRCDPISGHTALYWYRQSLGQGLEFLIYFQGNSAPDKSGLPSDRFSAERTGGSVSTLTIQRTQQEDSAVYLCASSLTPAMNTEAFFGQGTRLTVV.

The chain uses TRBV6-2 or TRBV6-3 and TRBJ1-1; D call uncertain. The CDR3 covers 13 residues. V lost 2 bases and J lost 0, with 4 bases in between. Germline V gives CDR1 MNHEY, CDR2 SVGEGT. Here the CDR3 DNA reads TGTGCCAGCAGTTACAGCGTGAACACTGAAGCTTTCTTT. It specifies CASSYSVNTEAFF.

This clonotype appeared many times. The chain employs TRBV29-1 and TRBJ1-5; unclear D gene. CDR1 is SQVTM and CDR2 is ANQGSEA in the germline V gene. The CDR3 runs 12 residues. V lost 4 bases and J lost 4, with 8 bases in between. The DNA for the CDR3 is TGCAGCGTTGGAGAAGGAAATCAGCCCCAGCATTTT. It yields the protein CSVGEGNQPQHF.

This clonotype was seen at least ten times. CDR3 sequence: CASSSGTSGGVKQFF. Here the CDR3 DNA reads TGTGCCAGCAGCTCAGGGACTAGCGGGGGGGTGAAGCAGTTCTTC. The chain couples TRBV9 to TRBJ2-1; 16 bases map to TRBD2. Germline CDR1 is SGDLS and CDR2 is YYNGEE. CDR3 length: 15 amino acids. The J segment lost 11 bases and the V segment lost 4 bases, leaving 6 bases of the junction unmatched.

Many counts were recorded for this clonotype. The V and J genes are TRBV7-9 and TRBJ2-7, with D tentatively TRBD1 or TRBD2 (5 bases each). With 5 bases removed from V and 6 bases from J, the gap between germline ends came to 17 bases. The CDR3 runs 14 residues. Germline CDR1 is SEHNR and CDR2 is FQNEAQ (reference sequence). Written as DNA, the CDR3 is TGTGCCAGCAGCATCACAGGTGAGGGGTCCGAGCAGTACTTC. It codes for CASSITGEGSEQYF.

The V and J genes are TRBV20-1 and TRBJ2-2; tentatively, D is TRBD1 (6 bases). Germline V lookup: CDR1 DFQATT, CDR2 SNEGSKA (reference sequence). V was shortened by 3 bases and J by 4 bases, with 9 bases between the two germline ends. This CDR3 has 13 residues. The DNA for the CDR3 is TGCAGTGCTAGTCAGGGGTCCACCGGGGAGCTGTTTTTT. Translated: CSASQGSTGELFF.

The table lists this clonotype with a few counts. CDR3 region: CSAQTSGGTDTQYF. The CDR3 DNA follows: TGCAGTGCACAGACTAGCGGGGGCACAGATACGCAGTATTTT. V is TRBV20-1 and J is TRBJ2-3, with TRBD2 identical over 11 bases. Germline V lookup: CDR1 DFQATT, CDR2 SNEGSKA (reference sequence). The V segment lost 6 bases and the J segment 1 base; nucleotides outside the gene matches: 3. The CDR3 length is 14 residues.